This T cell receptor beta chain came from a study of blood T cell repertoires in COVID-19. Using immunoSEQ multiplex PCR, the repertoire was profiled, and TCRdb retains in-frame clones only, with some absent. The data show about 88,000 clones, approximately 91% seen once. The CDR3 is made up of 16 amino acids. The ends lost 0 bases at V and 4 bases at J; junction bases unmatched: 1. CDR1 is SGHNT, CDR2 YYREEE, per germline (reference sequence). The rearrangement uses TRBV5-4 and TRBJ2-1; 13 bases map to TRBD2. This TCR derives from a man in his 60s with acute or convalescent COVID-19. The sequenced sample was peripheral blood. CDR3 bases: TGTGCCAGCAGCTTGGAACTAGCGGGAGGGTACAATGAGCAGTTCTTC. This gives the protein CASSLELAGGYNEQFF.